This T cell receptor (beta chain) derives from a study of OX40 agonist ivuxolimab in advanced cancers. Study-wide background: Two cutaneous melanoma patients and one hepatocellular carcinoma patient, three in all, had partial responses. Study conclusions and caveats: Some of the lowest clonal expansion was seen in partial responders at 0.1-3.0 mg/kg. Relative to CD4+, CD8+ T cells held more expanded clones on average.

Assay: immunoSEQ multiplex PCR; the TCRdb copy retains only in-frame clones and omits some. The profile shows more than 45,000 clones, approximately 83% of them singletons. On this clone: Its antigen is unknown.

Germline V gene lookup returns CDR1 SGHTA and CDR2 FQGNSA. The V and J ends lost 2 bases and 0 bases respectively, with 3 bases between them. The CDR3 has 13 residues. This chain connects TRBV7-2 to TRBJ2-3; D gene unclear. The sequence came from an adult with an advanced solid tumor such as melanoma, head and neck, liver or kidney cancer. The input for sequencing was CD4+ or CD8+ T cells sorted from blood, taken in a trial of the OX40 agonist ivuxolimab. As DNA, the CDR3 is TGTGCCAGCAGCTTAATGAGCACAGATACGCAGTATTTT. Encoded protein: CASSLMSTDTQYF.